These 8 T cell receptor beta chains were all obtained from the same sample, sequenced in a study of cytomegalovirus exposure and HLA in healthy donors (dated by TCRdb to the late 2010s). Library method: the immunoSEQ multiplex PCR assay. For the multiplex PCR, a mixture combining 60 forward primers for TCR Vbeta segments and 13 reverse primers for TCR Jbeta segments was used. TCRdb's version of the immuneACCESS table is confined to in-frame rearrangements and falls short of the full clone set. An unresolved V gene accounts for under half of the shortfall where checked; the remainder is of unknown origin. This sample holds 35,000 to 40,000 clones; over 65% were observed only once. Roughly 18% of the sample is held by the ten biggest clonotypes. The sample comprised PBMCs. The receptors stem from a man aged 45-65 years in good health and CMV-seropositive.

The V and J genes are TRBV10-2 and TRBJ2-7, with 10 positions matching TRBD2. The V and J ends lost 10 bases and 1 base, in that order; junction bases with no gene match: 4. The CDR3 totals 13 residues. The germline V gene encodes CDR1 WSHSY and CDR2 SAAADI. The CDR3 sequence: CATSGGASYEQYF. CDR3 DNA sequence: TGCGCCACGAGCGGGGGGGCTTCCTACGAGCAGTACTTC.

This chain joins TRBV7-9 and TRBJ2-1, with 15 bases aligning to TRBD2. Germline lookup yields CDR1 SEHNR and CDR2 FQNEAQ (reference sequence). After removal of 2 bases from V and 2 bases from J, the junction contained 4 bases not matched to a gene. The CDR3 length is 18 residues. The CDR3: CASSLWGLAGGAYNEQFF. CDR3 in DNA: TGTGCCAGCAGCTTATGGGGACTAGCGGGGGGAGCCTACAATGAGCAGTTCTTC. The full variable domain, with the rest looked up from reference TRBV7-9 and TRBJ2-1, is DTGVSQNPRHKITKRGQNVTFRCDPISEHNRLYWYRQTLGQGPEFLTYFQNEAQLEKSRLLSDRFSAERPKGSFSTLEIQRTEQGDSAMYLCASSLWGLAGGAYNEQFFGPGTRLTVL.

The J gene is TRBJ2-7, the V gene TRBV7-2; 7 bases agree with TRBD1. Germline values: CDR1 SGHTA, CDR2 FQGNSA. After removal of 4 bases from V and 4 bases from J, the junction contained 13 bases not matched to a gene. CDR3 length equals 16 residues. The CDR3 is CASSSPWEKGAYEQYF. The CDR3 DNA follows: TGTGCCAGCAGCTCCCCCTGGGAGAAGGGGGCTTACGAGCAGTACTTC. Together with reference TRBV7-2 and TRBJ2-7, the CDR3 gives the full variable domain: GAGVSQSPSNKVTEKGKDVELRCDPISGHTALYWYRQSLGQGLEFLIYFQGNSAPDKSGLPSDRFSAERTGGSVSTLTIQRTQQEDSAVYLCASSSPWEKGAYEQYFGPGTRLTVT.

The genes are TRBV7-2 and TRBJ1-6; no reliable D call. V was trimmed by 6 bases and J by 10 bases, leaving 13 bases between them. Germline loops: CDR1 SGHTA, CDR2 FQGNSA. This CDR3 is 13 amino acids long. The CDR3 nucleotides are TGTGCCAGCAGGGGGAGGGAGAGGTCACCCCTCCACTTT. It is translated as CASRGRERSPLHF.

This clone was seen more than once but under ten times. The chain joins TRBV5-1 to TRBJ2-5; 7 bases are a match to TRBD1. Germline assignment: CDR1 SGHRS and CDR2 YFSETQ. The CDR3 is 14 amino acids. V dropped 0 bases and J dropped 4; count of bases not matched to a gene: 3. CDR3 residues: CASSLGGQRETQYF. CDR3 bases: TGCGCCAGCAGCTTGGGGGGACAGAGAGAGACCCAGTACTTC.

The chain employs TRBV30 and TRBJ2-6; TRBD1 agrees at 8 bases. With V trimmed by 3 bases and J by 4 bases, 14 bases remained unmatched. This CDR3 has 18 residues. From germline, CDR1 is GTSNPN and CDR2 SVGIG (reference sequence). The CDR3 here is CAWSSPGQGAPGANVLTF. CDR3 bases: TGTGCCTGGAGCTCGCCGGGGCAGGGGGCGCCCGGGGCCAACGTCCTGACTTTC.

In DNA, the CDR3 is TGTGCCAGCAGCTTATCTAGCGGCCGCACAGATACGCAGTATTTT. This codes for CASSLSSGRTDTQYF. This chain uses TRBV7-2 with TRBJ2-3, with 7 bases fitting TRBD2. The V and J ends lost 2 bases and 1 base, in that order; junction bases with no gene match: 3. This CDR3 has 15 residues. Germline V gene lookup returns CDR1 SGHTA and CDR2 FQGNSA. Filled out from reference TRBV7-2 and TRBJ2-3, the complete variable domain reads GAGVSQSPSNKVTEKGKDVELRCDPISGHTALYWYRQSLGQGLEFLIYFQGNSAPDKSGLPSDRFSAERTGGSVSTLTIQRTQQEDSAVYLCASSLSSGRTDTQYFGPGTRLTVL.

The rearrangement joins TRBV9 to TRBJ1-6; TRBD1 matches 7 bases. Germline V lookup: CDR1 SGDLS, CDR2 YYNGEE. The CDR3 extends over 15 amino acids. V lost 2 bases, J lost 3 bases, and 2 bases stayed unmatched. The CDR3 region has the DNA TGTGCCAGCAGCGTCGGACAGGTCTATAATTCACCCCTCCACTTT. This sequence encodes CASSVGQVYNSPLHF.